This TCR beta chain was retrieved from a study of CXCR3-negative and CXCR3-positive naive CD8 T cells. Overall study findings and caveats: Naive subsets were similarly diverse, while memory CD8+ repertoires were much less diverse. More hydrophobic TRB CDR3s were found in CXCR3-positive naive cells than in CXCR3-negative naive cells.

Regarding this clonotype: Its antigen is not known.

CD45RO-CCR7+CD27+CD95- defined naive CD8+ T cells. The germline CDR1 and CDR2 sequences are KGHDR and SFDVKD. This CDR3 spans 17 amino acids. Libraries of TRB cDNA were made by 5' RACE and carried UMIs. With the 5' RACE reads reprocessed, TCRdb shows one record per CDR3 protein and no DNA. The sample holds around 88,000 distinct CDR3 sequences. The sequenced sample was naive CXCR3+ CD8+ T cells from blood. Subset of the sample: CD45RO-CCR7+CD27+CD95- naive CD8+ T cells expressing CXCR3 (TNR3+). The source is a human donor in good health. Some clones in this sample may be carry-over from other donors' samples. The chain links TRBV24-1 to TRBJ2-1; with no DNA, the TCRdb D assignment of TRBD2 cannot be verified. CDR3 amino acids: CATSDPGLAGVMDEQFF.